The clone carrying this TCR beta chain occurred many times. The antigen is undetermined. The missing CDR3 end, 3 residues past where the read stops, is filled in from the germline J gene. The entry originates in a study of T cell clonality in common variable immunodeficiency. Findings of the study overall: CVID subjects had higher TCRbeta clonality than healthy controls, most marked in about a third.

V dropped 2 bases and J dropped 3 bases, with 14 bases sitting between them. CDR3 length: 16 amino acids. Germline assignment: CDR1 MNHNS and CDR2 SASEGT. Data came from immunoSEQ multiplex PCR; TCRdb stores just in-frame clones and leaves some out. Sampling found roughly 50,000 clones, none seen once. Sequenced: peripheral blood mononuclear cells. The chain is built from TRBV6-1 and TRBJ2-1; no reliable D call. The clonotype was recovered from a person aged 18 to 69 in good health. The sequenced part of the CDR3 DNA is TGTGCCAGCAGTGAAATGAGGCGGCCCCTCTACAATGAG. Its protein is CASSEMRRPLYNE. The full CDR3 reads CASSEMRRPLYNEQFF.